The text below deals with one T cell receptor beta chain. Seattle patient enrollment occurred during active infection, with longitudinal follow-up thereafter. TCRdb's table, derived via immunoSEQ multiplex PCR, lists solely in-frame clones and lacks some. Among 300,000 to 450,000 clones listed, about 92% were seen once. The sample belongs to a study of blood T cell repertoires in COVID-19. The source is a woman in her sixties with COVID-19, enrolled during active disease. The specimen sequenced was peripheral blood.

The CDR3 nucleotides read TGCGCCAGCAGACAGGGACAGGGGAACGAAAAACTGTTTTTT. Amino acids: CASRQGQGNEKLFF. The chain carries TRBV5-1 and TRBJ1-4, with 10 bases fitting TRBD1. The V segment lost 5 bases and the J segment 8 bases; nucleotides outside the gene matches: 6. The germline V gene encodes CDR1 SGHRS and CDR2 YFSETQ. The CDR3 extends over 14 amino acids.